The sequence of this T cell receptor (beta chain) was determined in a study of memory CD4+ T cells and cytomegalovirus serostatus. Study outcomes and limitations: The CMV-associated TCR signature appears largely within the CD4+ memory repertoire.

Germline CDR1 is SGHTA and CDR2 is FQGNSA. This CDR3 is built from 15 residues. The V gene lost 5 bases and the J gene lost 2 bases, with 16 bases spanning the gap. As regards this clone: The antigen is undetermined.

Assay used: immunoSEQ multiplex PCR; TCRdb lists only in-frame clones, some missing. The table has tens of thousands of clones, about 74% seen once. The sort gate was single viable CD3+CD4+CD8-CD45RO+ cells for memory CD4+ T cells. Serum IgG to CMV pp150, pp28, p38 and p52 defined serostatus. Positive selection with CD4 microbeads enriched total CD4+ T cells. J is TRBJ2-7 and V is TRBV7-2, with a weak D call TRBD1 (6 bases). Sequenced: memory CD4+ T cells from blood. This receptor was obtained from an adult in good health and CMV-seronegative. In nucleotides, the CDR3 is TGTGCCAGCAGCACGATGGGACAAGGACCCTACGAGCAGTACTTC. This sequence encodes CASSTMGQGPYEQYF.